This TCR beta chain was recorded in a study of post-analysis software for immune sequencing data. Study in general: Relapsing-remitting, secondary progressive and progressive-relapsing forms of multiple sclerosis all featured among disease courses. Study-level findings and limits: Clustering by F measure revealed strong co-clustering among samples prepared together in one batch. Versus controls, multiple sclerosis patients showed significantly lower diversity (normalized Chao1). Relative to controls, patients had roughly five TRBV segments at higher frequency, with TRBV5-6, TRBV5-1 and TRBV20-1 among these.

Included in the TCR beta cDNA libraries were unique molecular identifiers. T cells, roughly 0.9 to 11 million of them, yielded approximately 500,000 cDNA molecules. TCRdb re-derived calls from the PCR reads in MiXCR, one entry per CDR3 protein. The sample shows approximately 570,000 distinct CDR3 sequences, 44% of them seen only once. This clonotype was picked up a small number of times. What it binds is not known. This CDR3 has 12 residues. Looked up from germline, CDR1 is SGHTA and CDR2 is FQGNSA. Trimming took off 1 base at V and 12 bases at J, with 10 bases between the two ends. The chain couples TRBV7-2 to TRBJ2-1, with D hard to call. The source material was blood. The sequence was obtained from a girl aged 10 to 17 with multiple sclerosis. Written as DNA, the CDR3 is TGTGCCAGCAGCTTAGGGGGTTGGGTGCAGTTCTTC. It is translated as CASSLGGWVQFF.